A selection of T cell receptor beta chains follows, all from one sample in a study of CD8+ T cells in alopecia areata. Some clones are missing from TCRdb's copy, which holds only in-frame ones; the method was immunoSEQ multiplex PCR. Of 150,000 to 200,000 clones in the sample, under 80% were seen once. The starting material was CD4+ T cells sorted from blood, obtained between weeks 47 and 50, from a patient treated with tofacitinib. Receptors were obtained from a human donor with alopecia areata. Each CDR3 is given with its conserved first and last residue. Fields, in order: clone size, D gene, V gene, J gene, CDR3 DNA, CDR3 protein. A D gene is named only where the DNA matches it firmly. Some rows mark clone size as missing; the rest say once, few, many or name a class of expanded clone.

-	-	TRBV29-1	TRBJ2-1	TGCAGTTGGAAGGAAACAGGAAATGAGCAGTTCTTC	CSWKETGNEQFF
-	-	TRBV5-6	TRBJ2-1	TGTGCCAGCAGCACGGTACATGAGCAGTTCTTC	CASSTVHEQFF
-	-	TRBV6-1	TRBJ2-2	TGTGCCAGCAGCTTAAGACTGAGGGAGCTGTTTTTT	CASSLRLRELFF
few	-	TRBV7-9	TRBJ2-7	TGTGCCAGCAGCTTAGTGGCAGGGGCTTTATACGAGCAGTACTTC	CASSLVAGALYEQYF
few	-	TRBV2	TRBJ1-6	TGTGCCACCACCCCACGATCGTGGGGAGATAATTCACCCCTCCACTTT	CATTPRSWGDNSPLHF
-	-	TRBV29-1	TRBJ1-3	TGCAGCGTTGAAGACCCCCCGGGAGGTGCAAGCACCATATATTTT	CSVEDPPGGASTIYF
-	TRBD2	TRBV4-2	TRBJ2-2	TGTGCCAGCAGCCAAGAGGGACTAATCAACACCGGGGAGCTGTTTTTT	CASSQEGLINTGELFF
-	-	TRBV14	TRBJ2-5	TGTGCCAGCAGCCAAGTTCCGGGGGAGACCCAGTACTTC	CASSQVPGETQYF
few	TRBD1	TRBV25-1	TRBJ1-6	TGTGCCAGCAGTGAAATGGGACAGGTCCATTCACCCCTCCACTTT	CASSEMGQVHSPLHF
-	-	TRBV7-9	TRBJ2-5	TGTGCCAGCAGCCGGAGACGGCGGATAGCAGACCTTCTTGAGGAGACCCAGTACTTC	CASSRRRRIADLLEETQYF
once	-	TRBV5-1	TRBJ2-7	TGCGCCAGCAGCTTCGATGGGCCCGGCGAGCAGTACTTC	CASSFDGPGEQYF
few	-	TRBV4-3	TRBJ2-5	TGCGCCAGCAGCCAAGATTCCGCAACAGAGACCCAGTACTTC	CASSQDSATETQYF